These T cell receptor beta chains were read from a single sample in a study of CD8 T cells in ankylosing spondylitis. TCRdb used MiXCR to reprocess the 5' RACE reads, holding one entry per CDR3 protein. The sample shows over 700,000 distinct CDR3 sequences, around a fifth of them seen only once. Sequenced: blood, either unsorted or a sorted T cell fraction (not recorded which). These receptors were collected from a male donor with ankylosing spondylitis. The CDR3 runs from the conserved cysteine through the conserved F or W.

>13|TRBV7-6
CASSLGWGTEQFF
>13|TRBV20-1
CSALDRGRETQYF
>14|TRBV30
CAWNPPGSNQPQHF
>15|TRBV6-2/TRBV6-3
CASSPISQTGVRQFF
>16|TRBV6-5
CASSYTRTGEGYGYTF
>16|TRBV27
CASSLSSSPGRQPQHF
>15|TRBV12-3/TRBV12-4
CASSYTLAGEGEQYF
>14|TRBV28
CASRDDRVTGELFF
>18|TRBV11-1
CASSLEGQGRGPTDTQYF
>16|TRBV5-5
CASSGGRNTSVHEQYF
>17|TRBV20-1
CSARGPSGRGGEETQYF
>15|TRBV13
CASSLALASTDTQYF
>17|TRBV7-9
CASSLAKGREGRNEQFF
>13|TRBV12-3/TRBV12-4
CASSRWGVNIQYF
>17|TRBV7-9
CASSLYRTSGDGETQYF
>13|TRBV29-1
CSVGGRAGNEQFF
>13|TRBV20-1
CSATQGLSYGYTF
>17|TRBV4-1
CASSQGQGKPSNTEAFF
>14|TRBV7-9
CASSPVDRTDTQYF
>14|TRBV30
CAWSDLAGRETQYF
>15|TRBV12-3/TRBV12-4
CASSRPGTGDFGYTF
>16|TRBV7-9
CASSLAEGGSYSPLHF
>14|TRBV5-1
CASSPDNVGNEQFF
>14|TRBV7-9
CASSLISYQETQYF
>15|TRBV29-1
CSVEESGYGNTEAFF
>15|TRBV20-1
CSASLGLAGYNEQFF
>16|TRBV7-6
CASSATSNANTGELFF
>17|TRBV7-2
CASSHEFRGARDGELFF
>16|TRBV5-8
CASSQGQGLSNQPQHF
>15|TRBV20-1
CSALSGGSYNSPLHF
>17|TRBV29-1
CSGFGGGDGSSYNEQFF
>12|TRBV5-1
CASSHRNNEQFF
>12|TRBV5-1
CASSLDWGEQYF
>13|TRBV12-3/TRBV12-4
CASSRVAGDTQYF
>16|TRBV4-1
CASSQISGTVNTEAFF
>16|TRBV2
CASSSSGGSGYNEQFF
>16|TRBV2
CASSDPRRAQPYEQYF
>13|TRBV19
CASSMVTRTEAFF
>17|TRBV4-3
CASSQELAVPSYNEQFF
>12|TRBV20-1
CSRRGPQETQYF
>16|TRBV11-2
CASSMGTFGYTDTQYF
>14|TRBV3-1
CASSRNTDTGELFF
>11|TRBV20-1
CSAHRVETQYF
>15|TRBV9
CASSVAGSQGYEQFF
>15|TRBV7-2
CASSPGQGVYYGYTF
>13|TRBV6-1
CATRSSYNSPLHF
>15|TRBV5-6
CASSLLGTTSYEQYF
>14|TRBV20-1
CSARVPDRQETQYF
>13|TRBV10-1
CASSRQEADTQYF
>15|TRBV7-2
CASSTLVGSTDTQYF
>15|TRBV27
CASSPGTGGMYEQFF
>16|TRBV28
CASSSPYRDSGNTIYF
>15|TRBV7-9
CASSSGISGNTEAFF
>15|TRBV6-1
CASSAEGLQTETQYF
>14|TRBV12-3/TRBV12-4
CASSLGAMNTEAFF
>16|TRBV9
CASSPAGTVSSYEQYF
>16|TRBV5-1
CASSWTPGNQNSPLHF